The sequence of this T cell receptor (beta chain) was determined in a study of CD8 T cells in Susac syndrome. Study-level findings and limits: The Susac syndrome CD4+ T cell repertoires displayed no clonal expansion.

RNA was extracted with the RNeasy kit, and a quantity of roughly 0.45 to 1 ug was reverse transcribed using random hexamers. The CDR3 of TCR beta was amplified by immunoSEQ multiplex PCR across 54 Vbeta and 13 Jbeta. TCRdb reprocessed the immunoSEQ multiplex PCR reads with MiXCR, giving one entry per CDR3 protein. Seen here are 170,000 or so distinct CDR3 sequences, about 96% observed once, and the top ten hold around 0.12%. This clonotype occurred once. What it binds is unknown. The receptor comes from a human donor with Susac syndrome. Sequencing used CD4+ T cells from PBMCs.

CDR3 nucleotide sequence: TGTGCCAGCCAAAGACTGCCTAGCTCCTACAATGAGCAGTTCTTC. Translated, it gives CASQRLPSSYNEQFF. This chain connects TRBV2 to TRBJ2-1; D gene unclear. Germline lookup yields CDR1 SNHLY and CDR2 FYNNEI. With 8 bases removed from V and 0 bases from J, the gap between germline ends came to 14 bases. The CDR3 spans 15 residues.